This TCR beta chain was recorded in a study of T-cell memory formation after mild COVID-19. Study-wide results and caveats: Proof of SARS-CoV-2 specificity was absent for the second-wave clones that crested on day 37.

Using constant-segment primers, 5'RACE produced TCR alpha and TCR beta cDNA libraries carrying sample barcodes and UMIs. Each CDR3 protein gets one entry after TCRdb re-called the 5' RACE reads with MiXCR. The sample consists of about 140,000 distinct CDR3 sequences, approximately 15% of them appearing once. With regard to this clonotype: Its antigen is as yet unknown.

CDR1 is LNHDA and CDR2 is SQIVND in the germline V gene (reference sequence). This CDR3 spans 17 amino acids. Trimming took 5 bases from V and 1 from J; bases not matched to a gene: 3. This rearrangement joins TRBV19 to TRBJ2-2, with 14 bases lining up with TRBD2. The receptor was derived from an adult woman who had mild COVID-19 (a few samples of this study predate the infection). Cell type and time point are not known. Sample: PBMCs or a T cell subset sorted from them (not recorded which). The CDR3 DNA sequence: TGTGCCAGTAGTCGTGGACTAGCGGGAGGGAACACCGGGGAGCTGTTTTTT. It is translated as CASSRGLAGGNTGELFF.